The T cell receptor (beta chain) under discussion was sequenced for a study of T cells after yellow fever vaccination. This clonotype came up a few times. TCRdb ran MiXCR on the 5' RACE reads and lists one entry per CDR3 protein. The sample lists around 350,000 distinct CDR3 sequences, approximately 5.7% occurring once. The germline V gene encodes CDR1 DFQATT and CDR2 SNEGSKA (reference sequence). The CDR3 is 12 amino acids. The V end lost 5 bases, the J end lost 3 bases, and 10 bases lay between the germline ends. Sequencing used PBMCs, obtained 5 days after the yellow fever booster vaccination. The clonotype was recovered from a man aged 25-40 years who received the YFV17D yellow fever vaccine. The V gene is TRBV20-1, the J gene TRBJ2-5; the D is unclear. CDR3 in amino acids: CSAGRGKETQYF. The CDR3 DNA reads TGCAGTGCTGGACGTGGTAAAGAGACCCAGTACTTC.